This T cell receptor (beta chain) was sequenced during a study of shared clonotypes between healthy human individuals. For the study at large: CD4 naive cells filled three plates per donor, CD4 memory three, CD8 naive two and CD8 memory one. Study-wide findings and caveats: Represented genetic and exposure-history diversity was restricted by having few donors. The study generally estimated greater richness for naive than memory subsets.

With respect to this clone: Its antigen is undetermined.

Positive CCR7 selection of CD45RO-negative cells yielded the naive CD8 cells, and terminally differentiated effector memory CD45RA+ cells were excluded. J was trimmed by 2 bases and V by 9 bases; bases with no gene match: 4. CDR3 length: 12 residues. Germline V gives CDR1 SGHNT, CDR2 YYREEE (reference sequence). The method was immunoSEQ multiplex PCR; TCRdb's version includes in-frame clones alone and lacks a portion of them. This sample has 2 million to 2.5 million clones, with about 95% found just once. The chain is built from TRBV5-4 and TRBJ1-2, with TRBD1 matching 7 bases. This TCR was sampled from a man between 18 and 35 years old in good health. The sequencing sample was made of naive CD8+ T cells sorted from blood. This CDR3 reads CATVGQNYGYTF. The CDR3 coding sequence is TGTGCCACTGTGGGACAGAACTATGGCTACACCTTC.